The 20 T cell receptor beta chains listed next were all sequenced from one sample in a study of cytomegalovirus exposure and HLA in healthy donors. It was with 60 Vbeta and 13 Jbeta primers that the PCR ran. Assay used: immunoSEQ multiplex PCR; TCRdb lists only in-frame clones, some missing. Of roughly 200,000 clones listed, approximately 86% are singletons. The sequenced sample consisted of PBMCs. Receptor source: a woman in her 30s in good health and CMV-seronegative.

This chain uses TRBV5-1 with TRBJ2-2, with 8 positions matching TRBD1. After removal of 4 bases from V and 1 base from J, the junction contained 6 bases not matched to a gene. This CDR3 is built from 16 residues. CDR1 is SGHRS and CDR2 is YFSETQ in the germline V gene. For the CDR3, the DNA is TGCGCCAGCAGCATCGACAGGGGAGGGAACACCGGGGAGCTGTTTTTT. It is translated as CASSIDRGGNTGELFF.

This clone has only a few counts. In DNA form, the CDR3 reads TGTGCCAGCAGCTCCCACACAGATACGCAGTATTTT. Amino acids: CASSSHTDTQYF. V and J are TRBV11-3 and TRBJ2-3; D not certain. Germline CDR1 and CDR2: SGHNT and YENEEA. Trimming took off 4 bases at V and 2 bases at J, with 4 bases between the two ends. This CDR3 is built from 12 residues.

The V call is TRBV7-9, the J call TRBJ2-3; D not resolved. V lost 5 bases and J 2 bases, leaving 20 bases between the germline ends. The CDR3 extends over 17 amino acids. Germline-derived CDR1 and CDR2 are SEHNR and FQNEAQ (reference sequence). The CDR3 protein is CASSRPTRNLVTDTQYF. The CDR3 DNA sequence: TGTGCCAGCAGCCGTCCGACAAGAAACCTTGTCACAGATACGCAGTATTTT. The full variable domain, in which reference TRBV7-9 and TRBJ2-3 provide the parts outside the CDR3, is DTGVSQNPRHKITKRGQNVTFRCDPISEHNRLYWYRQTLGQGPEFLTYFQNEAQLEKSRLLSDRFSAERPKGSFSTLEIQRTEQGDSAMYLCASSRPTRNLVTDTQYFGPGTRLTVL.

This chain links TRBV28 with TRBJ2-2, with D possibly being TRBD2 (6 bases). The CDR3 length is 15 residues. V was trimmed by 2 bases and J by 7 bases, leaving 14 bases between them. Germline lookup yields CDR1 MDHEN and CDR2 SYDVKM. The CDR3 DNA follows: TGTGCCAGCAGTTTAAGGACTATCAGCGACGGGGAGCTGTTTTTT. This sequence encodes CASSLRTISDGELFF.

In its sample, this clone was seen a few times. The V call is TRBV6-5, the J call TRBJ2-5; D may be TRBD1 (5 bases). This CDR3 spans 14 amino acids. From germline, CDR1 is MNHEY and CDR2 SVGAGI. With 2 bases removed from V and 5 bases from J, the gap between germline ends came to 12 bases. CDR3 in amino acids: CASSYKGSSETQYF. Here the CDR3 DNA reads TGTGCCAGCAGTTACAAGGGGTCATCGGAGACCCAGTACTTC.

The chain is built from TRBV9 and TRBJ1-2, with TRBD1 matching 9 bases. The CDR3 sequence is 15 residues long. Losses at the gene ends were 4 bases for V and 3 bases for J; bases not matched to a gene: 7. Germline-derived CDR1 and CDR2 are SGDLS and YYNGEE. The CDR3 DNA is TGTGCCAGCAGCATCCGGGACAGGGTAGACTATGGCTACACCTTC. The encoded protein is CASSIRDRVDYGYTF.

The rearrangement joins TRBV5-5 to TRBJ1-1, with D uncertain. CDR1 is SGHKS and CDR2 is YYEKEE in the germline V gene (reference sequence). The CDR3 spans 13 residues. Trimming took off 2 bases at V and 1 base at J, with 6 bases between the two ends. The DNA for the CDR3 is TGTGCCAGCAGCTTAACGGGGAACACTGAAGCTTTCTTT. Translation: CASSLTGNTEAFF.

This chain joins TRBV19 and TRBJ2-2; 7 nucleotides match TRBD2. CDR3 size: 13 residues. Germline V CDR1 and CDR2: LNHDA, SQIVND (reference sequence). CDR3 nucleotides: TGTGCATGTAATCGGGGGGTCCCCGGGGAGCTGTTTTTT. Amino acids: CACNRGVPGELFF.

The chain links TRBV27 to TRBJ2-3, with a weak D call TRBD2 (5 bases). V dropped 1 base and J dropped 0 bases, with 11 bases sitting between them. Germline V gene sequence: CDR1 MNHEY, CDR2 SMNVEV (reference sequence). The CDR3 runs to 16 residues. CDR3 loop: CASSLYAGISTDTQYF. The CDR3 bases are TGTGCCAGCAGTTTATATGCGGGTATCAGCACAGATACGCAGTATTTT.

The chain combines TRBV19 with TRBJ1-1; no firm D call. The V end lost 3 bases, the J end lost 10 bases, and 12 bases lay between the germline ends. The CDR3 runs to 12 residues. Germline-derived CDR1 and CDR2 are LNHDA and SQIVND (reference sequence). CDR3 residues: CASSIGIPGAFF. The CDR3 DNA sequence: TGTGCCAGTAGTATCGGTATTCCGGGAGCTTTCTTT.

The rearrangement uses TRBV4-1 and TRBJ1-1, with D perhaps TRBD1 (6 bases). The CDR3 runs to 14 residues. Germline lookup yields CDR1 MGHRA and CDR2 YSYEKL. V dropped 4 bases and J dropped 4 bases, with 13 bases sitting between them. The CDR3 reads CASSPVGQRTEAFF. CDR3 in DNA: TGCGCCAGCAGCCCGGTAGGACAGCGCACTGAAGCTTTCTTT.

The gene calls are TRBV5-1 and TRBJ2-5; TRBD1 might be the D (5 bases). Judging by the DNA end, TRBJ2-7 fits better; the J call may be wrong. Germline values: CDR1 SGHRS, CDR2 YFSETQ. CDR3 length: 13 residues. This CDR3 is CASSLVRAGEQYF. Here the CDR3 DNA reads TGCGCCAGCAGCTTGGTCAGGGCCGGCGAGCAGTACTTC.

V and J are TRBV11-2 and TRBJ2-2; 9 bases are shared with TRBD2. J gave up 8 bases and V 5 bases, and 6 bases lay outside the gene matches. The germline V gene has CDR1 SGHAT and CDR2 FQNNGV. The CDR3 totals 14 residues. The CDR3 DNA reads as TGTGCCAGCAGCACTTTAGCGGGAGCTGGGGAGCTGTTTTTT. It is translated as CASSTLAGAGELFF.

The chain uses TRBV27 and TRBJ2-2; TRBD2 might be the D (6 bases). The germline V gene encodes CDR1 MNHEY and CDR2 SMNVEV (reference sequence). Trimming shortened V by 0 bases and J by 4 bases, and 9 bases separated the two germline ends. The CDR3 extends over 15 amino acids. CDR3 protein: CASSLSGLATGELFF. The CDR3 DNA follows: TGTGCCAGCAGTTTATCGGGACTGGCCACCGGGGAGCTGTTTTTT.

The V gene is TRBV19, the J gene TRBJ1-2; tentatively, D is TRBD1 (5 bases). The CDR3 is 17 residues long. Between the trimmed V and J ends, which lost 4 bases and 3 bases, there was a span of 21 bases. Germline-derived CDR1 and CDR2 are LNHDA and SQIVND (reference sequence). The CDR3 is CASSSRDRGGGHYGYTF. The CDR3 DNA sequence: TGTGCCAGTAGTAGCCGGGACCGTGGCGGGGGTCACTATGGCTACACCTTC.

The chain couples TRBV5-1 to TRBJ2-1; D is possibly TRBD2 (6 bases). The CDR3 is 15 residues long. V shed 0 bases and J shed 2 bases, with 9 bases lying between them. Germline-derived CDR1 and CDR2 are SGHRS and YFSETQ. DNA of the CDR3: TGCGCCAGCAGCTTGGGTAGCGGCACCTACAATGAGCAGTTCTTC. Translated, it gives CASSLGSGTYNEQFF.

V and J are TRBV13 and TRBJ2-7; TRBD2 matches at 7 bases. The germline CDR1 and CDR2 sequences are PRHDT and FYEKMQ (reference sequence). This CDR3 has 15 amino acids. The J segment lost 4 bases and the V segment lost 0 bases, leaving 6 bases of the junction unmatched. CDR3 nucleotides: TGTGCCAGCAGCTTAGGCCGGCGGGAGCTGTACGAGCAGTACTTC. Encoded protein: CASSLGRRELYEQYF.

The chain links TRBV19 to TRBJ1-2, with D possibly matching TRBD1 (5 bases). CDR1 and CDR2 (germline): LNHDA, SQIVND (reference sequence). The CDR3 sequence is 14 residues long. V gave up 7 bases and J gave up 4 bases, with 16 bases separating them. This CDR3 is CASNGGAPGYGYTF. CDR3 coding DNA: TGTGCCAGTAACGGTGGGGCCCCTGGCTATGGCTACACCTTC.

The V call is TRBV5-1, the J call TRBJ2-3; 13 bases line up with TRBD2. From germline, CDR1 is SGHRS and CDR2 YFSETQ. The CDR3 is made up of 15 amino acids. V was clipped by 5 bases and J by 4 bases; unmatched bases: 4. CDR3 DNA sequence: TGCGCCAGCAGACTAGCGGGGGGGAATCCAGATACGCAGTATTTT. It yields the protein CASRLAGGNPDTQYF.

In regard to this clone: Other nucleotide sequences from this sample produce the same CDR3. This chain connects TRBV28 to TRBJ2-7; tentative D call: TRBD2 (6 bases). Germline V lookup: CDR1 MDHEN, CDR2 SYDVKM. The CDR3 runs 14 residues. The V and J ends lost 2 bases and 0 bases respectively, with 8 bases between them. The CDR3 bases are TGTGCCAGCAGTTTAGCGGGAAGCTCCTACGAGCAGTACTTC. Protein sequence: CASSLAGSSYEQYF.